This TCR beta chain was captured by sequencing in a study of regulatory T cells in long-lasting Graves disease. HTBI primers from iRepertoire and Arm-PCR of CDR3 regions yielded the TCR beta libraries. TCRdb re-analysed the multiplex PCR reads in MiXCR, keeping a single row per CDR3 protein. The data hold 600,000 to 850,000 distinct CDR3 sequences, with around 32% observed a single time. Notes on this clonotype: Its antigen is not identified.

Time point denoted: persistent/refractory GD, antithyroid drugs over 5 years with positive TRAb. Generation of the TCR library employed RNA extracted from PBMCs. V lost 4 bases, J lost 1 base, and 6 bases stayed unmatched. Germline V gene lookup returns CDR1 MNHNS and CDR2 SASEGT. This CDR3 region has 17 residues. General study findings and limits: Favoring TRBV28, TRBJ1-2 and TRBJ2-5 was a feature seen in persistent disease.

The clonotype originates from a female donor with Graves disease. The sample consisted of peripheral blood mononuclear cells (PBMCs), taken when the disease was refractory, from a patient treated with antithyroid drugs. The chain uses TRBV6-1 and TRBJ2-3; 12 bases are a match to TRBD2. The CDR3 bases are TGTGCCAGCAGTGCGACGACTAGCGGGAGCGGCACAGATACGCAGTATTTT. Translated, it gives CASSATTSGSGTDTQYF.